This T cell receptor beta chain derives from a study of early T cells in non-severe SARS-CoV-2 infection. Background on the study: Bulk RNA from unsorted whole blood was sequenced; chains were unpaired.

CDR1 SGHTA and CDR2 FQGTGA come from the germline V gene. The CDR3 has 12 residues. The V gene lost 4 bases and the J gene lost 1 base, with 1 base spanning the gap. Study-level findings and limits: Using VDJdb, the matching emphasized anti-spike CD8 responses while missing private and CD4 specificities.

This clonotype was detected ten times or more. What it binds is not known. Individual cDNA molecules were tagged with unique molecular identifiers, the study reported. TCRdb redid the calling of the 5' RACE reads with MiXCR, one entry per CDR3 protein. In the table there are approximately 70,000 distinct CDR3 sequences, around 10% of which are singletons. The source is an adult who was a healthcare worker with PCR-confirmed SARS-CoV-2 infection or an uninfected control (not recorded which). This specimen consisted of whole blood, obtained at baseline. This chain links TRBV7-3 with TRBJ2-2, with D unresolved. CDR3 nucleotide sequence: TGTGCCAGCAGCTGGAACACCGGGGAGCTGTTTTTT. It yields the protein CASSWNTGELFF.